This T cell receptor (beta chain) was obtained from a study of CD8+ T cells in alopecia areata. On the study more broadly: The study gave treated patients oral tofacitinib at 5 to 10 mg twice daily.

With regard to this clone: The target antigen is unknown.

Extraction and reverse transcription of RNA yielded cDNA as the sequencing template. Clones were read by immunoSEQ multiplex PCR, and TCRdb kept only the in-frame ones, dropping some. The table has roughly 200,000 clones, around 63% seen once. Individuals with alopecia areata gave both lesional scalp punch biopsies and peripheral blood for collection. Sorting separated CD4+ and CD8+ T cells out of PBMCs. Overall study findings and caveats: Clonality exceeded that of normal scalp in lesional scalp, most notably in alopecia totalis/universalis.

CDR1 SGDLS and CDR2 YYNGEE come from the germline V gene. The CDR3 has 15 residues. Unmatched junction bases numbered 11, after V lost 0 bases and J lost 12 bases. The gene calls are TRBV9 and TRBJ2-1; 8 bases agree with TRBD2. Source: CD4+ T cells sorted from blood, taken at week 0. The receptor was derived from a human donor with alopecia areata. As DNA, the CDR3 is TGTGCCAGCAGCGTAGTTGGGACTAGTGACGGGGGGCAGTTCTTC. Protein product: CASSVVGTSDGGQFF.